This T cell receptor beta chain was documented in a study of T cell responses to AZD1222 COVID-19 vaccine. Study-wide results and limits: A mostly white British donor set with more females was recruited, and clonal diversity was possibly underestimated.

The table came from immunoSEQ multiplex PCR; TCRdb's copy has only in-frame clones and leaves some out. Counted here are 75,000 to 90,000 clones, about 72% occurring once; the ten biggest clones make up around a fifth. To note about this clone: Antigen: not known.

The sample was peripheral blood, taken on day 0 of AZD1222 vaccination. This clonotype originated in an adult in good health.

CDR3 in amino acids: CASSPPAAGGMGEQFF. Written as DNA, the CDR3 is TGTGCCAGCTCACCACCGGCGGCAGGGGGCATGGGTGAGCAGTTCTTC. The chain combines TRBV18 with TRBJ2-1, with TRBD1 identical over 8 bases. With 0 bases clipped from V and 9 bases from J, the junction kept 10 bases outside the gene matches. Germline CDR1 KGHSH, CDR2 LQKENI. The CDR3 is 16 residues long.